The rows below give T cell receptor beta chains drawn from one sample of a study of long-term antiretroviral therapy in people with HIV. Sequencing used immunoSEQ multiplex PCR; TCRdb keeps in-frame clones, though not all of them. Here the sample spans about 20,000 clones, 80% to 90% being singletons. The source material was unsorted PBMCs, sampled 1.8 years before starting antiretroviral therapy. Source of these receptors: a woman aged 30 to 39 with HIV. CDR3s include the opening cysteine and the closing phenylalanine or tryptophan. A D gene is named only where the DNA matches it firmly. Clone size is shown for a subset of rows, as once, few, many or a class of expanded clone.

TRBV2,TRBJ2-1,.,.,CASRPTGRRDEQFF,TGTGCCAGCAGGCCGACGGGGAGGCGAGATGAGCAGTTCTTC
TRBV21-1,TRBJ1-1,.,.,CASKLRRMKAFF,TGTGCCAGCAAGCTTCGGCGTATGAAAGCTTTCTTT
TRBV5-1,TRBJ2-1,once,TRBD1,CASSFGQGPTGNNEQFF,TGCGCCAGCAGCTTTGGACAGGGCCCTACGGGAAACAATGAGCAGTTCTTC
TRBV6-6,TRBJ2-2,.,.,CASSSGPLNTGELFF,TGTGCCAGCAGTTCCGGACCGTTGAACACCGGGGAGCTGTTTTTT
TRBV27,TRBJ2-1,.,.,CASSLYLGEGEQFF,TGTGCCAGCAGTTTATATCTGGGAGAGGGTGAGCAGTTCTTC
TRBV21-1,TRBJ1-2,.,.,CASSKAREDRNYGYTF,TGTGCCAGCAGCAAAGCTAGGGAGGACAGGAACTATGGCTACACCTTC
TRBV6-1,TRBJ2-2,.,.,CASLHPTGELFF,TGTGCCAGCCTCCATCCCACCGGGGAGCTGTTTTTT
TRBV7-2,TRBJ1-5,.,.,CASSSGYSNQPQHF,TGTGCCAGCAGCTCTGGATATAGCAATCAGCCCCAGCATTTT
TRBV15,TRBJ2-3,.,TRBD2,CATSRDRVSGGSADTQYF,TGTGCCACCAGCAGAGATAGAGTGAGCGGGGGTAGCGCAGATACGCAGTATTTT
TRBV18,TRBJ1-1,.,TRBD1,CASSPPRFGQGITEAFF,TGTGCCAGCTCACCACCTCGATTCGGACAGGGGATCACTGAAGCTTTCTTT
TRBV5-1,TRBJ2-3,.,.,CASSLGHYGVSTDTQYF,TGCGCCAGCAGCTTGGGACACTACGGCGTGAGCACAGATACGCAGTATTTT
TRBV7-2,TRBJ1-5,.,.,CASSASSGVDQPQHF,TGTGCCAGCAGCGCCAGTTCAGGGGTTGATCAGCCCCAGCATTTT
TRBV6-1,TRBJ2-1,once,TRBD2,CASSVERGVSSYNEQFF,TGTGCCAGCAGTGTTGAGCGGGGGGTGAGCTCCTACAATGAGCAGTTCTTC
TRBV18,TRBJ1-4,.,.,CASSPGSGANEKLFF,TGTGCCAGCTCACCAGGGTCAGGGGCTAATGAAAAACTGTTTTTT
TRBV19,TRBJ2-3,.,TRBD2,CASKASGDTDTQYF,TGTGCCAGTAAGGCTAGCGGGGACACAGATACGCAGTATTTT
TRBV19,TRBJ2-3,.,.,CASSIGRRTTDTQYF,TGTGCCAGTAGTATAGGTCGACGGACCACAGATACGCAGTATTTT
TRBV15,TRBJ1-5,.,.,CATSGRDTIDQPQHF,TGTGCCACCAGCGGACGGGACACCATCGATCAGCCCCAGCATTTT
TRBV18,TRBJ2-6,.,.,CASSPQGGVRSGANVLTF,TGTGCCAGCTCACCTCAAGGGGGGGTTCGCTCTGGGGCCAACGTCCTGACTTTC
TRBV19,TRBJ1-1,.,.,CASSIRVFTEAFF,TGTGCCAGTAGTATAAGGGTGTTCACTGAAGCTTTCTTT
TRBV6-5,TRBJ1-5,few,.,CASSREPYSNQPQHF,TGTGCCAGCAGTCGGGAACCGTATAGCAATCAGCCCCAGCATTTT
TRBV7-9,TRBJ2-1,.,.,CASSEGSEQFF,TGTGCCAGCAGCGAGGGCAGTGAGCAGTTCTTC
TRBV30,TRBJ2-7,.,.,CAWSIDLDEQYF,TGTGCCTGGAGTATCGATCTGGACGAGCAGTACTTC
TRBV5-1,TRBJ2-1,.,TRBD1,CASSLEGQGFNEQFF,TGCGCCAGCAGCTTGGAGGGACAGGGTTTCAATGAGCAGTTCTTC
TRBV6-6,TRBJ1-2,.,.,CASGGQTIYGYTF,TGTGCCAGTGGAGGACAAACAATCTATGGCTACACCTTC
TRBV7-6,TRBJ2-2,.,.,CASSKHRETGELFF,TGTGCCAGCAGTAAACACAGGGAAACCGGGGAGCTGTTTTTT
TRBV9,TRBJ1-4,.,.,CASSVASEGPHEKLFF,TGTGCCAGCAGCGTAGCATCGGAGGGGCCTCACGAAAAACTGTTTTTT
TRBV2,TRBJ1-2,.,.,CASSESHYGYTF,TGTGCCAGCAGTGAATCTCACTATGGCTACACCTTC
TRBV30,TRBJ1-1,.,TRBD1,CAWSVGQGVTTEAFF,TGTGCCTGGAGTGTCGGACAGGGGGTTACTACTGAAGCTTTCTTT
TRBV4-2,TRBJ2-7,few,.,CASSQVGTIRNYEQYF,TGTGCCAGCAGCCAAGTTGGGACAATCAGAAACTACGAGCAGTACTTC
TRBV6-5,TRBJ1-3,.,.,CASARFSGVNTIYF,TGTGCCAGCGCTCGCTTTTCCGGGGTCAACACCATATATTTT
TRBV10-3,TRBJ1-1,.,.,CACRGGGGNTEAFF,TGTGCCTGCCGAGGCGGGGGGGGGAACACTGAAGCTTTCTTT
TRBV27,TRBJ2-3,.,.,CASSLGRGRADTQYF,TGTGCCAGCAGTTTAGGCAGGGGAAGAGCAGATACGCAGTATTTT
TRBV7-6,TRBJ2-1,once,.,CASSPMRGDSNEQFF,TGTGCCAGCAGTCCGATGCGGGGGGACAGCAATGAGCAGTTCTTC
TRBV27,TRBJ2-2,large,TRBD2,CATTSPTSGVAGTGELFF,TGTGCCACCACAAGCCCAACTAGCGGGGTCGCTGGGACCGGGGAGCTGTTTTTT
TRBV19,TRBJ2-1,.,TRBD1,CASTQYRDRVNNEQFF,TGTGCCAGTACCCAATACCGGGACAGGGTGAACAATGAGCAGTTCTTC